This TCR beta chain originates from a study of T-cell memory formation after mild COVID-19. This clonotype appeared a few times. MiXCR, applied by TCRdb to the 5' RACE reads, yields one record per CDR3 protein. The sample has about 410,000 distinct CDR3 sequences, 20% to 30% seen once. CDR1 and CDR2 from the germline V gene are ENHRY and SYGVKD. The junction had 10 bases not matched to a gene; V was cut back by 10 bases and J by 3 bases. The length of the CDR3 is 14 residues. This chain links TRBV10-3 with TRBJ2-3; 7 bases match TRBD2. The receptor comes from an adult woman who had mild COVID-19 (a few samples of this study predate the infection). Cell type and time point are not known. The sequenced material came from PBMCs or a T cell subset sorted from them (not recorded which). CDR3 protein: CASGVGGSTDTQYF. Written as DNA, the CDR3 is TGTGCCAGTGGTGTTGGCGGGAGTACAGATACGCAGTATTTT.